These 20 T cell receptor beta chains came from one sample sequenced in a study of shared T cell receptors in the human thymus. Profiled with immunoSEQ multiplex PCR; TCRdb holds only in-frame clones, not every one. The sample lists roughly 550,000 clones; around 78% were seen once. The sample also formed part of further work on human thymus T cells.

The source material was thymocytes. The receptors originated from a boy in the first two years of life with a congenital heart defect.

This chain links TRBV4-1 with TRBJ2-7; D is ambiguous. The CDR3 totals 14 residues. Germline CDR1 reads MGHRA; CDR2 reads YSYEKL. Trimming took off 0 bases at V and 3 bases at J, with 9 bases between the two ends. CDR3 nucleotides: TGCGCCAGCAGCCAAGATAGAGGTCTCTACGAGCAGTACTTC. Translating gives CASSQDRGLYEQYF.

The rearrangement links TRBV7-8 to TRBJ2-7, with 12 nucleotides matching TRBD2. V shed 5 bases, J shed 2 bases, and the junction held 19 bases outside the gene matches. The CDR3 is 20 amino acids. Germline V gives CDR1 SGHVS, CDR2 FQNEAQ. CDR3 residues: CASSPSPGRVPSGRAYEQYF. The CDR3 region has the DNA TGTGCCAGCAGCCCTAGCCCGGGCAGGGTTCCTAGCGGGAGGGCCTACGAGCAGTACTTC. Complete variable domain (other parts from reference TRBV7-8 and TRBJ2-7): GAGVSQSPRYKVAKRGQDVALRCDPISGHVSLFWYQQALGQGPEFLTYFQNEAQLDKSGLPSDRFFAERPEGSVSTLKIQRTQQEDSAVYLCASSPSPGRVPSGRAYEQYFGPGTRLTVT.

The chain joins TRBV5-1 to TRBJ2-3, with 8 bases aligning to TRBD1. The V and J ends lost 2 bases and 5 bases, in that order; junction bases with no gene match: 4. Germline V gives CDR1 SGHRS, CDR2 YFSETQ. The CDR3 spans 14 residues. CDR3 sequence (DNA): TGCGCCAGCAGCTTACAGGGGGAGAAAGATACGCAGTATTTT. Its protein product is CASSLQGEKDTQYF. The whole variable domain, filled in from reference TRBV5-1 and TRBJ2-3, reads KAGVTQTPRYLIKTRGQQVTLSCSPISGHRSVSWYQQTPGQGLQFLFEYFSETQRNKGNFPGRFSGRQFSNSRSEMNVSTLELGDSALYLCASSLQGEKDTQYFGPGTRLTVL.

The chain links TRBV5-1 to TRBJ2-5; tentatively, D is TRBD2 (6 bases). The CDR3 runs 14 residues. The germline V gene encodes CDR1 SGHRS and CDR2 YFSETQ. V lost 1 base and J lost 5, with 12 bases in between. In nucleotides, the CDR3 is TGCGCCAGCAGCTTGCAGGCGGGGATTGAGACCCAGTACTTC. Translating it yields CASSLQAGIETQYF.

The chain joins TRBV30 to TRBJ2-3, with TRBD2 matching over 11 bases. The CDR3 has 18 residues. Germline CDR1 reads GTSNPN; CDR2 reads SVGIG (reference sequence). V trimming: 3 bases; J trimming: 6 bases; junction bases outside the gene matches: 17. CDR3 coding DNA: TGTGCCTGGAGCGAGACCGGGACTAGCGGTTGGAAGATGGATACGCAGTATTTT. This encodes CAWSETGTSGWKMDTQYF. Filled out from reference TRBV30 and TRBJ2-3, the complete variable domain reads SQTIHQWPATLVQPVGSPLSLECTVEGTSNPNLYWYRQAAGRGLQLLFYSVGIGQISSEVPQNLSASRPQDRQFILSSKKLLLSDSGFYLCAWSETGTSGWKMDTQYFGPGTRLTVL.

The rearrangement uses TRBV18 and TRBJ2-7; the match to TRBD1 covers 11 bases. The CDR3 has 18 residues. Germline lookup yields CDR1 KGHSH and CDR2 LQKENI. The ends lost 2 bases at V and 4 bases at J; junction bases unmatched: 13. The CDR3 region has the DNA TGTGCCAGCTCACCAAAGTTTTTGTGGACAGGGGGCTGGTACGAGCAGTACTTC. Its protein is CASSPKFLWTGGWYEQYF.

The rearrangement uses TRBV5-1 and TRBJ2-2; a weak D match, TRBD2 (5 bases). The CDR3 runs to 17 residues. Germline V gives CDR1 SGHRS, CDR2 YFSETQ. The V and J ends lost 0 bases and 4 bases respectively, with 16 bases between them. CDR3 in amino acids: CASSLAGISRFTGELFF. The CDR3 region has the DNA TGCGCCAGCAGCTTGGCCGGGATAAGTAGGTTCACCGGGGAGCTGTTTTTT.

CDR3 residues: CASSLAGYSDSSYEQYF. CDR3 DNA sequence: TGTGCCAGCAGCTTGGCTGGATACTCCGACTCCTCCTACGAGCAGTACTTC. V gene TRBV5-6 combines with J gene TRBJ2-7; D not certain. V lost 0 bases and J 0 bases, leaving 16 bases between the germline ends. The CDR3 consists of 17 residues. The germline gives CDR1 SGHDT, CDR2 YYEEEE.

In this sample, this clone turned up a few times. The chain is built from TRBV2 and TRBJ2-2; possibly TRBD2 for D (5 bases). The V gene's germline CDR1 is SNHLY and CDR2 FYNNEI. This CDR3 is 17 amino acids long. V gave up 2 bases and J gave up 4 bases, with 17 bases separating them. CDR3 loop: CASSERSSANSTGELFF. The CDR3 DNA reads TGTGCCAGCAGTGAACGGAGTAGCGCCAACTCCACCGGGGAGCTGTTTTTT.

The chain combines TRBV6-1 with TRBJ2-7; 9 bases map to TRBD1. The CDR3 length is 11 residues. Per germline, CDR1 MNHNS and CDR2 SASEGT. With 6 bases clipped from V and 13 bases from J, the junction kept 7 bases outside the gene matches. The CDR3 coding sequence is TGTGCCAGCAGAGGACAGGGGTTGATCTACTTC. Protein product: CASRGQGLIYF.

CDR3 coding DNA: TGTGCCAGCAGCTTAGCCCAGGGTTCAACTAATGAAAAACTGTTTTTT. It codes for CASSLAQGSTNEKLFF. The rearrangement links TRBV13 to TRBJ1-4; possible D gene TRBD1, 5 bases. The CDR3 consists of 16 residues. Deletions cut 1 base from V and 0 bases from J, with 9 bases between. The germline gives CDR1 PRHDT, CDR2 FYEKMQ (reference sequence). The whole variable domain, filled in from reference TRBV13 and TRBJ1-4, reads AAGVIQSPRHLIKEKRETATLKCYPIPRHDTVYWYQQGPGQDPQFLISFYEKMQSDKGSIPDRFSAQQFSDYHSELNMSSLELGDSALYFCASSLAQGSTNEKLFFGSGTQLSVL.

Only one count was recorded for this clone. Written as DNA, the CDR3 is TGCGCCAGCAGCAAAGGACTAGCGGGAGTGGGAAGGGAAGAGACCCAGTACTTC. Amino acids: CASSKGLAGVGREETQYF. The V call is TRBV5-1, the J call TRBJ2-5; 13 positions match TRBD2. This CDR3 has 18 amino acids. The germline V gene encodes CDR1 SGHRS and CDR2 YFSETQ. Trimming cost V 4 bases and J 3 bases; bases outside gene matches: 12.

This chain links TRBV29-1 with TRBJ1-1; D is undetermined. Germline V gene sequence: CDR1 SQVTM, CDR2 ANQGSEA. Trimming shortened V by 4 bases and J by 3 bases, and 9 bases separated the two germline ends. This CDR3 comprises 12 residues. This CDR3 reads CSVVGRDTEAFF. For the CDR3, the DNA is TGCAGCGTTGTCGGGAGGGACACTGAAGCTTTCTTT.

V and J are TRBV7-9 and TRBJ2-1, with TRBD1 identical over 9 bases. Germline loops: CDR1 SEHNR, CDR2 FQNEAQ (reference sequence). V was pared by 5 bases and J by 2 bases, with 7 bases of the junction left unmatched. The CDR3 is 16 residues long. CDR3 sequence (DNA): TGTGCCAGCAGCATCCGGGGACAGGGACCCTACAATGAGCAGTTCTTC. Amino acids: CASSIRGQGPYNEQFF.

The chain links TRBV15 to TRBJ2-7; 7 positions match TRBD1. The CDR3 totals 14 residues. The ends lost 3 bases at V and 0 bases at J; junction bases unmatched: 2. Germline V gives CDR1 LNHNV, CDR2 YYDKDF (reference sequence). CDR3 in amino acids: CATSRYRGSYEQYF. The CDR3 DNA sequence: TGTGCCACCAGCAGGTACAGGGGCTCCTACGAGCAGTACTTC.

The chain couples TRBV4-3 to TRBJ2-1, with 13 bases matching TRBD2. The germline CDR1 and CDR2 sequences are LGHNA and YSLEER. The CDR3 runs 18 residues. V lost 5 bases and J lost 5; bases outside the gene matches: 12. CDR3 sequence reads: CASSILTSGRQLHNEQFF. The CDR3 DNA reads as TGCGCCAGCAGCATATTGACTAGCGGGAGGCAGTTGCACAATGAGCAGTTCTTC.

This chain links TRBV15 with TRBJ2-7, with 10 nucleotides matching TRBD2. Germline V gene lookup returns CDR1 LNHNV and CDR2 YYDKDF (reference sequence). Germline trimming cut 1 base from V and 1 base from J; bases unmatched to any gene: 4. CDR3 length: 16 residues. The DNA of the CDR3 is TGTGCCACCAGCAGAGCTAAGACTAGCGGGTCCTACGAGCAGTACTTC. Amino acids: CATSRAKTSGSYEQYF. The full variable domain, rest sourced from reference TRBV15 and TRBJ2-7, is DAMVIQNPRYQVTQFGKPVTLSCSQTLNHNVMYWYQQKSSQAPKLLFHYYDKDFNNEADTPDNFQSRRPNTSFCFLDIRSPGLGDTAMYLCATSRAKTSGSYEQYFGPGTRLTVT.

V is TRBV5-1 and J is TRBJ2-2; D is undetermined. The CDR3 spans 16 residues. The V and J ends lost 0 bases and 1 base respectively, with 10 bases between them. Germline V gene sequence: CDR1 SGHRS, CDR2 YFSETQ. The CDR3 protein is CASSLVPGVNTGELFF. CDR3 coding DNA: TGCGCCAGCAGCTTGGTCCCAGGCGTGAACACCGGGGAGCTGTTTTTT.

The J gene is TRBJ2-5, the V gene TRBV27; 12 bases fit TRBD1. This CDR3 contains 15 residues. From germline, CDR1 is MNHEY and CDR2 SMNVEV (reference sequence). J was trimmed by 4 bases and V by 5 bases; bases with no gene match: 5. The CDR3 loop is CASSTRDRGRETQYF. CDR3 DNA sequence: TGTGCCAGCAGTACCAGGGACAGGGGGCGAGAGACCCAGTACTTC.

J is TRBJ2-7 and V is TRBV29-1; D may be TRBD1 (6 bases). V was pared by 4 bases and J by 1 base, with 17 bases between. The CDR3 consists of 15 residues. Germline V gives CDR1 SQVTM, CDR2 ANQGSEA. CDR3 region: CSVVVSAGESYEQYF. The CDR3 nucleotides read TGCAGCGTTGTGGTCTCGGCAGGGGAGTCCTACGAGCAGTACTTC.